These 3 T cell receptor beta chains came from one sample sequenced in a study of blood T cell repertoires in COVID-19. The table came from immunoSEQ multiplex PCR; TCRdb's copy has only in-frame clones and leaves some out. Here the sample spans around 180,000 clones, under 90% being singletons. Material: PBMCs or T cells enriched from blood (not recorded which). The receptors shown here come from a man aged 50 to 59 who had recovered from COVID-19.

The chain combines TRBV4-1 with TRBJ1-1; tentative D call: TRBD1 (6 bases). CDR1 is MGHRA, CDR2 YSYEKL, per germline. V was cut by 3 bases and J by 4 bases, with 15 bases left in between. This CDR3 region has 15 residues. The CDR3: CASSQGPQGFTEAFF. CDR3 sequence (DNA): TGCGCCAGCAGCCAGGGCCCACAGGGATTCACTGAAGCTTTCTTT.

The chain recombines TRBV15 with TRBJ2-4; 8 nucleotides agree with TRBD1. CDR3 size: 17 residues. J was trimmed by 6 bases and V by 5 bases; bases with no gene match: 15. CDR1 is LNHNV, CDR2 YYDKDF, per germline (reference sequence). CDR3 sequence reads: CATSSPSQTGARNIQYF. The CDR3 DNA follows: TGTGCCACCAGCTCCCCATCTCAGACAGGGGCGAGAAACATTCAGTACTTC.

The rearrangement links TRBV23-1 to TRBJ1-2; TRBD1 might be the D (5 bases). TRBV23-1 is annotated as an ORF whose role is uncertain. Trimming cost V 2 bases and J 4 bases, with 8 bases left between them. The CDR3 is made up of 13 amino acids. CDR3 region: CASSQEGLYGYTF. The CDR3 region has the DNA TGCGCCAGCAGTCAAGAGGGACTCTATGGCTACACCTTC.